The clone carrying this TCR beta chain was observed at least ten times. Its specificity is not known. Germline is not matched at one junction end, which may reflect a read error. Germline V gene sequence: CDR1 SGHRS, CDR2 YFSETQ. The CDR3 loop spans 14 amino acids. The library targeted TCRbeta and was prepared with unique molecular identifiers. TCRdb used MiXCR to reprocess the PCR reads, holding one entry per CDR3 protein. The sample holds around 300,000 distinct CDR3 sequences; around 9.1% are singletons and the top ten take roughly 7.1%. This specimen belongs to a study of T-cell reconstitution after alpha-beta-depleted transplantation in children. Study findings and constraints: Expanded clones from the graft, numbering several hundred, reportedly supplied alpha-beta T cells about two months after transplant. T-cell numbers and diversity one year post-transplant derived largely from freshly generated T cells.

Sample: PBMCs, taken before TCRalphabeta/CD19-depleted stem cell transplant. This TCR was sampled from a boy younger than two with acute myeloid leukemia, due to receive a stem cell transplant. The V call is TRBV5-1, the J call TRBJ2-2; possibly TRBD2 for D (5 bases). The CDR3 DNA sequence: TGCGCCAGCAGCTTGGAAAGGAACACCGGGGATCTGTTTTTT. As protein: CASSLERNTGDLFF.